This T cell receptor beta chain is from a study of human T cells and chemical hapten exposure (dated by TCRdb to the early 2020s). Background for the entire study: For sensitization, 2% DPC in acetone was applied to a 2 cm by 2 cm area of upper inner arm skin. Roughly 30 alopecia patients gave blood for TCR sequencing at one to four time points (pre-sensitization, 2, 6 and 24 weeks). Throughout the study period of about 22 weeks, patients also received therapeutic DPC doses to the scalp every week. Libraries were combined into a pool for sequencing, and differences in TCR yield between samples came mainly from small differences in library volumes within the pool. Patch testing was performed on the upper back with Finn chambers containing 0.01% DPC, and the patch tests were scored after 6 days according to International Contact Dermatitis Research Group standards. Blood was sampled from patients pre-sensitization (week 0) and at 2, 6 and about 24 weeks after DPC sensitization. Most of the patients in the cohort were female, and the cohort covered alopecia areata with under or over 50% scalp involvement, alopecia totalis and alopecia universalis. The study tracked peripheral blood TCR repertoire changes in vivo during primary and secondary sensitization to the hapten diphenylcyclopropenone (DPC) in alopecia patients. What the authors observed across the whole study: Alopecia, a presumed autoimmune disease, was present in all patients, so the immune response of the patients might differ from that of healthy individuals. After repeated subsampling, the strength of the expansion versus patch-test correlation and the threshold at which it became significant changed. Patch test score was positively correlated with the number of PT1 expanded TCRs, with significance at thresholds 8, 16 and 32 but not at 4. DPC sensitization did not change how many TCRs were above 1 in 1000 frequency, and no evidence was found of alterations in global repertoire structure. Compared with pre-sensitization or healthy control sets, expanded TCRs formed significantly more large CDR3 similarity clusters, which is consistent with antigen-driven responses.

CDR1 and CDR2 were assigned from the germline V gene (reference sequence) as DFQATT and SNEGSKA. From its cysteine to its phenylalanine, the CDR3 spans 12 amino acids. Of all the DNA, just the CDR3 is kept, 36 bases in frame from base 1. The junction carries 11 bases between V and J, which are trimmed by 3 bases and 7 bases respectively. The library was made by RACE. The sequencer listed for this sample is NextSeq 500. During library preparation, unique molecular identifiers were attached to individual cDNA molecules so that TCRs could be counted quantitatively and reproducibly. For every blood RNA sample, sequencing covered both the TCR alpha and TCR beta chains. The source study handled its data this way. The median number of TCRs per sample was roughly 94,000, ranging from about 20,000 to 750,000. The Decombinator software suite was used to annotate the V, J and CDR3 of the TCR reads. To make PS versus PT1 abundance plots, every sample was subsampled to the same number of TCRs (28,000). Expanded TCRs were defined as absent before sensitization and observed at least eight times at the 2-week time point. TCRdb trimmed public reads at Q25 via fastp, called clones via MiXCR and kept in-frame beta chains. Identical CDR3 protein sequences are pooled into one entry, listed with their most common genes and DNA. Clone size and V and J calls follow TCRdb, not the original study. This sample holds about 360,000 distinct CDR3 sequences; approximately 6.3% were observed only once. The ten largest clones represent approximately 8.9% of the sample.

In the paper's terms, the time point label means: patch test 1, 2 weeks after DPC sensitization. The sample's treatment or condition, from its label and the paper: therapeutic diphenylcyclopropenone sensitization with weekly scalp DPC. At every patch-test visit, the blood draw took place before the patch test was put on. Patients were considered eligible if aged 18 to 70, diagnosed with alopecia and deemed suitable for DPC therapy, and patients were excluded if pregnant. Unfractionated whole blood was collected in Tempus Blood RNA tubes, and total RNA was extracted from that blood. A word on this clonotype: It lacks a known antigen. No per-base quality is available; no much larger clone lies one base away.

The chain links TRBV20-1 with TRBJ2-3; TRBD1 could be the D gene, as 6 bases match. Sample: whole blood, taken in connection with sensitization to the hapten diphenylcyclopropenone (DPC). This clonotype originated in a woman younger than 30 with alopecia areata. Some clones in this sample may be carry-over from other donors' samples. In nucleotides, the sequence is TGCAGTGCTAGCCCGCAGGGGTATACGCAGTATTTT. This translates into CSASPQGYTQYF.